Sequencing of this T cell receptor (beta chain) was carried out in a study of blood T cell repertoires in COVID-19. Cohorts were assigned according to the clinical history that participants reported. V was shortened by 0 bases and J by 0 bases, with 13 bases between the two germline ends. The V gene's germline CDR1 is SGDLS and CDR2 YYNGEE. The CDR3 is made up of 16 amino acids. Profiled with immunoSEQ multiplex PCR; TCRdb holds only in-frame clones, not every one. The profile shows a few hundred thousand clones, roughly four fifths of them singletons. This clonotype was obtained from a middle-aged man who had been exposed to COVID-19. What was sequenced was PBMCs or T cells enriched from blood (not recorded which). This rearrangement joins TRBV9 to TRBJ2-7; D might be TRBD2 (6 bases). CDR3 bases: TGTGCCAGCAGCGTAGGCGGGATTCAGAGCTCCTACGAGCAGTACTTC. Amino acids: CASSVGGIQSSYEQYF. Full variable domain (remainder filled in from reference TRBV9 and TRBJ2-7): DSGVTQTPKHLITATGQRVTLRCSPRSGDLSVYWYQQSLDQGLQFLIQYYNGEERAKGNILERFSAQQFPDLHSELNLSSLELGDSALYFCASSVGGIQSSYEQYFGPGTRLTVT.